The 9 T cell receptor beta chains below all came from one sample that was sequenced in a study of Graves' ophthalmopathy and Graves' hyperthyroidism. TCR beta CDR3 amplification used RNA transcripts. HTBI primers primed a first-round RT-PCR, and a second-round multiplex PCR followed. TCRdb reprocessed the multiplex PCR reads via MiXCR and lists one record per CDR3 protein. This table has a few hundred thousand distinct CDR3 sequences, around a sixth appearing once. Sequenced input: peripheral blood. Every receptor here comes from an adult man with Graves' ophthalmopathy.

The chain combines TRBV12-5 with TRBJ2-4; no firm D call. The V gene lost 5 bases and the J gene lost 7 bases, with 12 bases spanning the gap. There are 13 residues in the CDR3. CDR1 is LGHNT and CDR2 is FRNRAP in the germline V gene. CDR3 nucleotide sequence: TGTGCTAGTGGTCTCGATACCACTAACATTCAGTACTTC. Amino acid sequence: CASGLDTTNIQYF.

The gene calls are TRBV6-4 and TRBJ2-5; 12 bases line up with TRBD1. CDR1 is MRHNA and CDR2 is SNTAGT in the germline V gene. The J segment lost 3 bases and the V segment lost 4 bases, leaving 12 bases of the junction unmatched. The CDR3 runs 18 residues. The CDR3 bases are TGTGCCAGCAGTGGCTGGGACAGGGGGCGGATTACGGAAGAGACCCAGTACTTC. Its protein is CASSGWDRGRITEETQYF.

This clonotype has at least ten counts. The rearrangement uses TRBV24-1 and TRBJ1-5; 7 nucleotides align to TRBD1. The CDR3 has 16 amino acids. The germline V gene has CDR1 KGHDR and CDR2 SFDVKD. Trimming removed 2 bases from V and 9 bases from J; junction bases left unmatched: 12. CDR3 DNA sequence: TGTGCCACCAGTGATTCTAGGGACAGCCCCTATCGGCCCCAGCATTTT. Its translation: CATSDSRDSPYRPQHF.

The sample holds many counts of this clonotype. This chain joins TRBV5-6 and TRBJ2-6; D gene ambiguous. CDR1 and CDR2 (germline): SGHDT, YYEEEE. This CDR3 region has 17 residues. Deletions cut 1 base from V and 2 bases from J, with 13 bases between. The DNA of the CDR3 is TGTGCCAGCAGCTTGTACGGGCGAACCGCTGGGGCCAACGTCCTGACTTTC. Its translation: CASSLYGRTAGANVLTF.

This clonotype showed up many times. The chain joins TRBV28 to TRBJ1-6; D is perhaps TRBD1 (5 bases). The V gene's germline CDR1 is MDHEN and CDR2 SYDVKM. This CDR3 spans 15 amino acids. V was cut by 5 bases and J by 7 bases, with 15 bases left in between. CDR3 in DNA: TGTGCCAGCAGTCGGGGGGAGTTCGAAAATTCACCCCTCCACTTT. Translated: CASSRGEFENSPLHF.

This clonotype was picked up many times. V usage is TRBV11-2 and J usage is TRBJ2-2, with 12 bases that match TRBD1. Germline lookup yields CDR1 SGHAT and CDR2 FQNNGV. J gave up 1 base and V 9 bases, and 12 bases lay outside the gene matches. The length of the CDR3 is 18 residues. Written as DNA, the CDR3 is TGTGCCAGTCTACGAGGGACAGGGGGCGTCGGGAACACCGGGGAGCTGTTTTTT. Residues: CASLRGTGGVGNTGELFF.

This sequence joins TRBV11-2 and TRBJ2-7; 8 nucleotides match TRBD1. The V segment lost 7 bases and the J segment 5 bases; nucleotides outside the gene matches: 7. The CDR3 contains 13 residues. Germline values: CDR1 SGHAT, CDR2 FQNNGV. CDR3 coding DNA: TGTGCCAGCAACAGACCAGGGGGCGACGAGCAGTACTTC. As protein: CASNRPGGDEQYF.

This clonotype was observed at least ten times. A read error is likely, as this CDR3 ends without the conserved phenylalanine or tryptophan. The chain has TRBV2 and TRBJ2-4; D unresolved. The CDR3 spans 14 residues. Germline loops: CDR1 SNHLY, CDR2 FYNNEI. Trimming cost V 2 bases and J 7 bases, with 12 bases left between them. CDR3 loop: CASSERPPWNIQYL. CDR3 DNA: TGTGCCAGCAGTGAACGGCCCCCCTGGAACATTCAGTACCTC.

The rearrangement uses TRBV2 and TRBJ1-1; D call uncertain. Trimming stripped 3 bases from V and 3 bases from J, with 8 bases between. Germline CDR1 and CDR2: SNHLY and FYNNEI. The CDR3 is made up of 13 amino acids. The CDR3 loop is CASSDLKYTEAFF. The CDR3 region has the DNA TGTGCCAGCAGTGACTTGAAATACACTGAAGCTTTCTTT. Using reference TRBV2 and TRBJ1-1 for the parts outside the CDR3, the full variable domain is EPEVTQTPSHQVTQMGQEVILRCVPISNHLYFYWYRQILGQKVEFLVSFYNNEISEKSEIFDDQFSVERPDGSNFTLKIRSTKLEDSAMYFCASSDLKYTEAFFGQGTRLTVV.